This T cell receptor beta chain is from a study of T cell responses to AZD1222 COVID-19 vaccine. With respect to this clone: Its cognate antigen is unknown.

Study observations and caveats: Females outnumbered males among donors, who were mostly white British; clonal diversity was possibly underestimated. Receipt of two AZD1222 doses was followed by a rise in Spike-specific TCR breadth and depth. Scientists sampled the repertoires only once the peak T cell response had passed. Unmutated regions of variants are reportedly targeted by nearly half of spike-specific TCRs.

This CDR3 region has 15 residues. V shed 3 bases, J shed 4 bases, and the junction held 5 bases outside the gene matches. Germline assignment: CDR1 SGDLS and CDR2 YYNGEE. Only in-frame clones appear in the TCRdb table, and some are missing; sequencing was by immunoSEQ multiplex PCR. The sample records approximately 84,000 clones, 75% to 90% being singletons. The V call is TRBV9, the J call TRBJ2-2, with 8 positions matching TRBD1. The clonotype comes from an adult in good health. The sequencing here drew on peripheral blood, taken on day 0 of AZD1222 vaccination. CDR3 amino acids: CASSAGQGGTGELFF. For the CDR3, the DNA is TGTGCCAGCAGCGCCGGACAGGGTGGCACCGGGGAGCTGTTTTTT.